The sequence of this T cell receptor beta chain was determined in a study of a mutant IDH1 vaccine in newly diagnosed glioma. Whole-study context: Most patients had received both radiotherapy and temozolomide, the prior options being radiotherapy, temozolomide, or both.

With regard to this clone: Its antigen is not identified.

Time point defined: week 5, during vaccination. The vaccine gave 300 ug of a 20-mer mutant IDH1 peptide subcutaneously per dose. Assay used: immunoSEQ multiplex PCR; TCRdb lists only in-frame clones, some missing. The data contain roughly 54,000 clones, approximately 82% of them singletons. CDR3 length: 13 residues. V shed 7 bases and J shed 0 bases, with 7 bases lying between them. In germline, CDR1 is MNHEY, CDR2 SVGAGI. The chain employs TRBV6-5 and TRBJ1-3; D is unclear. The origin of this receptor is a man under 40 with glioma. This sample comprised PBMCs, obtained from a glioma patient whose treatment included an IDH1 peptide vaccine. Written as DNA, the CDR3 is TGTGCCAGCACCTGGGGCTCTGGAAACACCATATATTTT. This sequence encodes CASTWGSGNTIYF.